The source of this T cell receptor (beta chain) is a study of T cell changes during pregnancy in multiple sclerosis. Trimming cost V 3 bases and J 5 bases, with 17 bases left between them. Per germline, CDR1 SGHAT and CDR2 FQNNGV. The CDR3 extends over 15 amino acids. Profiling relied on immunoSEQ multiplex PCR, and the TCRdb table lists in-frame clones only, not all of them. The profile covers tens of thousands of clones, with roughly 90% appearing a single time and approximately 5% taken by the ten largest. Sequenced material: CD8+ T cells from peripheral blood mononuclear cells, taken in the second trimester of pregnancy. This clonotype originated in a female donor in good health, enrolled as a control in a pregnancy study. The rearrangement uses TRBV11-2 and TRBJ2-7; the D gene is possibly TRBD1 (5 bases). CDR3 coding DNA: TGTGCCAGCAGCTTTCTCAGGGAAGGTCCCCACGAGCAGTACTTC. Amino acids: CASSFLREGPHEQYF.